The present T cell receptor beta chain was sequenced within a study of T cell clonotyping in hematopoietic cell transplantation. This table comes from immunoSEQ multiplex PCR, and its TCRdb copy is limited to in-frame clones, with some not included. The sample lists some 76,000 clones, around 96% occurring once. Time point in this sample: recipient sample about 28 days before transplant, after cytoreduction. Points from the study as a whole: No sorting was done, leaving CD4 and CD8 contributions mixed.

Regarding this clone: As yet, its antigen is unknown.

J gave up 8 bases and V 4 bases, and 9 bases lay outside the gene matches. Germline CDR1 SGHDT, CDR2 YYEEEE. This CDR3 comprises 14 residues. The clonotype originates from a woman in her fifties or sixties with acute myeloid leukemia. Some clones in this sample may be carry-over from other donors' samples. The sequences come from peripheral blood mononuclear cells, collected before stem cell transplant. The V call is TRBV5-6, the J call TRBJ1-1; 9 nucleotides align to TRBD1. The CDR3 spells CASSRRTGQGEAFF. The CDR3 coding sequence is TGTGCCAGCAGCCGGCGAACCGGACAGGGGGAAGCTTTCTTT.